Presented here are 27 T cell receptor beta chains from one specimen sequenced in a study of blood T cell repertoires in COVID-19. Assay used: immunoSEQ multiplex PCR; TCRdb lists only in-frame clones, some missing. The sample includes 240,000 or so clones, about 90% of them seen just once. Sequencing was carried out using PBMCs or T cells enriched from blood (not recorded which). Receptors were obtained from a woman in her forties with acute COVID-19.

This rearrangement joins TRBV21-1 to TRBJ2-3; the listed D gene, TRBD2, was not tested against the DNA. TRBV21-1 is labeled a pseudogene. The CDR3 has 16 amino acids. The CDR3 here is CASSRGLAGDTDTQYF. CDR3 in DNA: TGTGCCAGCAGCAGGGGACTAGCGGGAGATACAGATACGCAGTATTTT.

This sequence joins TRBV15 and TRBJ1-5, with 8 bases aligning to TRBD1. This CDR3 has 15 residues. The junction had 8 bases not matched to a gene; V was cut back by 5 bases and J by 5 bases. Germline assignment: CDR1 LNHNV and CDR2 YYDKDF (reference sequence). The CDR3 region has the DNA TGTGCCACCAGCCCTCGACAGGGGCGGCATCAGCCCCAGCATTTT. Protein product: CATSPRQGRHQPQHF. Together with reference TRBV15 and TRBJ1-5, the CDR3 gives the full variable domain: DAMVIQNPRYQVTQFGKPVTLSCSQTLNHNVMYWYQQKSSQAPKLLFHYYDKDFNNEADTPDNFQSRRPNTSFCFLDIRSPGLGDTAMYLCATSPRQGRHQPQHFGDGTRLSIL.

V gene TRBV10-1 combines with J gene TRBJ1-1; D perhaps matches TRBD1 (5 bases). CDR3 size: 14 residues. Germline V gene lookup returns CDR1 WNHNN and CDR2 SYGVQD (reference sequence). Deletions cut 4 bases from V and 7 bases from J, with 16 bases between. CDR3 coding DNA: TGCGCCAGCAGTGGTAACAGGCTCCCCGGTGAAGCTTTCTTT. It specifies CASSGNRLPGEAFF.

The chain joins TRBV7-9 to TRBJ2-3, with D possibly matching TRBD2 (5 bases). CDR1 is SEHNR, CDR2 FQNEAQ, per germline (reference sequence). This CDR3 contains 11 residues. The V end was cut by 6 bases, the J end by 5 bases, with 6 bases between. CDR3 region: CASSRGDTQYF. The CDR3 DNA follows: TGTGCCAGCAGTCGGGGAGATACGCAGTATTTT.

The chain combines TRBV24-1 with TRBJ1-1; 7 bases line up with TRBD1. Germline CDR1 reads KGHDR; CDR2 reads SFDVKD. This CDR3 region has 13 residues. Germline trimming cut 3 bases from V and 5 bases from J; bases unmatched to any gene: 2. The CDR3 sequence: CATSDNRGTEAFF. Here the CDR3 DNA reads TGTGCCACCAGTGATAACAGGGGAACTGAAGCTTTCTTT.

The gene calls are TRBV3-1 (or the pseudogene TRBV3-2) and TRBJ1-4; D is perhaps TRBD1 (6 bases). The CDR3 totals 16 residues. V was trimmed by 4 bases and J by 4 bases, leaving 16 bases between them. From germline, CDR1 is LGHDT and CDR2 YNNKEL (reference sequence). CDR3 bases: TGTGCCAGCAGCCGAGGACAGAGTACCTTTAATGAAAAACTGTTTTTT. Translating it yields CASSRGQSTFNEKLFF.

This clone was found a few times. The chain combines TRBV18 with TRBJ1-5; 9 bases agree with TRBD1. The CDR3 is 15 amino acids. V dropped 4 bases and J dropped 5; count of bases not matched to a gene: 6. Germline loops: CDR1 KGHSH, CDR2 LQKENI. The CDR3 is CASSQATGGDQPQHF. The CDR3 region has the DNA TGTGCCAGCTCACAGGCCACAGGGGGCGATCAGCCCCAGCATTTT. The full variable domain, with the rest looked up from reference TRBV18 and TRBJ1-5, is NAGVMQNPRHLVRRRGQEARLRCSPMKGHSHVYWYRQLPEEGLKFMVYLQKENIIDESGMPKERFSAEFPKEGPSILRIQQVVRGDSAAYFCASSQATGGDQPQHFGDGTRLSIL.

The chain combines TRBV10-1 with TRBJ2-7; weak D call: TRBD1 (6 bases). The V end was cut by 3 bases, the J end by 1 base, with 7 bases between. The CDR3 spans 13 residues. CDR1 WNHNN and CDR2 SYGVQD come from the germline V gene (reference sequence). CDR3 sequence: CASSDGQSYEQYF. In DNA form, the CDR3 reads TGCGCCAGCAGTGACGGACAGTCCTACGAGCAGTACTTC.

The table lists this clone with a count of one. The genes are TRBV6-5 and TRBJ2-7, with TRBD1 matching over 10 bases. The CDR3 has 15 amino acids. Germline trimming cut 10 bases from V and 4 bases from J; bases unmatched to any gene: 13. CDR1 MNHEY and CDR2 SVGAGI come from the germline V gene. The CDR3 region has the DNA TGTGCCACCTCTCAACCGGGACAGGGGCAATACGAGCAGTACTTC. Encoded protein: CATSQPGQGQYEQYF.

The genes are TRBV21-1 and TRBJ1-5; the table's D call of TRBD1 was not tested on the DNA. TRBV21-1 corresponds to a pseudogene. The CDR3 contains 19 residues. CDR3 region: CASSKALSPLGGRNQPQHF. The CDR3, as DNA: TGTGCCAGCAGCAAAGCGCTGAGCCCATTAGGGGGCAGGAATCAGCCCCAGCATTTT.

The V call is TRBV7-9, the J call TRBJ2-3; D possibly corresponds to TRBD1 (6 bases). The CDR3 is 12 residues long. Germline V CDR1 and CDR2: SEHNR, FQNEAQ (reference sequence). With 5 bases removed from V and 6 bases from J, the gap between germline ends came to 9 bases. CDR3 sequence: CASSEQGDTQYF. DNA of the CDR3: TGTGCCAGCAGCGAACAGGGCGATACGCAGTATTTT.

The chain uses TRBV15 and TRBJ1-6; 7 nucleotides agree with TRBD1. The CDR3 covers 16 residues. From germline, CDR1 is LNHNV and CDR2 YYDKDF (reference sequence). J gave up 8 bases and V 1 base, and 8 bases lay outside the gene matches. CDR3 residues: CATSRVWGQGDSPLHF. CDR3 in DNA: TGTGCCACCAGCAGAGTCTGGGGGCAGGGGGATTCACCCCTCCACTTT.

CDR3 bases: TGTGCCAGCAGCTTAGAGAGGGACAGAGGCCCCCCGGGCACTGAAGCTTTCTTT. As protein: CASSLERDRGPPGTEAFF. This rearrangement joins TRBV7-9 to TRBJ1-1; TRBD1 matches at 7 bases. V shed 1 base and J 4 bases; nucleotides not matched to a gene: 15. This CDR3 contains 18 residues. Germline-derived CDR1 and CDR2 are SEHNR and FQNEAQ (reference sequence).

This clone has only a few counts. The rearrangement links TRBV19 to TRBJ1-2, with a possible D match to TRBD1 (6 bases). CDR3 length equals 15 residues. Looked up from germline, CDR1 is LNHDA and CDR2 is SQIVND (reference sequence). Trimming took 4 bases from V and 3 from J, leaving 15 bases between them. The CDR3 loop reads CASSTRLRTDYGYTF. The DNA of the CDR3 is TGTGCCAGTAGTACCCGACTCCGGACAGACTATGGCTACACCTTC.

V gene TRBV14 combines with J gene TRBJ1-2; D is uncertain. Germline CDR1 reads SGHDN; CDR2 reads FVKESK. The germline V and J ends were trimmed by 2 bases and 6 bases, with 16 bases remaining between them. This CDR3 contains 15 residues. CDR3 amino acids: CASSQIQDIRHGYTF. The CDR3 region has the DNA TGTGCCAGCAGCCAAATCCAGGATATACGACATGGCTACACCTTC.

The J gene is TRBJ1-1, the V gene TRBV11-3; D may be TRBD1 (6 bases). V gave up 2 bases and J gave up 0 bases, with 10 bases separating them. The CDR3 totals 15 residues. The germline V gene has CDR1 SGHNT and CDR2 YENEEA. The CDR3 region has the DNA TGTGCCAGCAGCTTAATAGGGGACATGAACACTGAAGCTTTCTTT. This codes for CASSLIGDMNTEAFF.

As concerns this clone: The DNA is omitted, as the CDR3 cannot be located on it reliably, and the CDR3 follows TCRdb's listing. V gene TRBV29-1 combines with J gene TRBJ2-1; the D segment call TRBD2 is taken from the table without a DNA check. Germline V CDR1 and CDR2: SQVTM, ANQGSEA. The CDR3 spans 16 amino acids, including both terminal residues. This CDR3 is CSVSVLGRTSYNEQFF.

As concerns this clone: Additional DNA sequences in this sample encode the identical CDR3. V gene TRBV11-2 combines with J gene TRBJ1-5, with D unresolved. Germline CDR1 and CDR2: SGHAT and FQNNGV. This CDR3 spans 13 amino acids. V lost 1 base, J lost 6 bases, and 7 bases lay in between. The CDR3 loop is CASSLGGGQPQHF. The CDR3 bases are TGTGCCAGCAGCTTAGGCGGCGGTCAGCCCCAGCATTTT.

The CDR3 sequence: CASSKTATTYEQYF. CDR3 DNA sequence: TGTGCCAGCAGTAAGACAGCCACCACCTACGAGCAGTACTTC. This chain connects TRBV6-5 to TRBJ2-7; the D gene is possibly TRBD1 (5 bases). V gave up 5 bases and J gave up 2 bases, with 13 bases separating them. The CDR3 length is 14 residues. Germline V CDR1 and CDR2: MNHEY, SVGAGI.

The chain employs TRBV7-9 and TRBJ2-1, with 10 bases fitting TRBD2. V lost 5 bases, J lost 5 bases, and 6 bases stayed unmatched. CDR1 and CDR2 from the germline V gene are SEHNR and FQNEAQ (reference sequence). This CDR3 spans 15 amino acids. CDR3 protein: CASSAQREGNNEQFF. The CDR3 DNA follows: TGTGCCAGCAGCGCCCAGCGGGAGGGGAACAATGAGCAGTTCTTC.

The chain links TRBV12-2 to TRBJ1-5; the D segment call TRBD1 is taken from the table without a DNA check. TRBV12-2 is an annotated pseudogene. The CDR3 contains 19 residues. This chain's CDR3 is CASRLGGPGQVYSNQPQHF. The CDR3 nucleotides read TGTGCAAGTCGCTTGGGAGGTCCGGGACAGGTATATAGCAATCAGCCCCAGCATTTT.

The genes are TRBV6-5 and TRBJ1-2; a weak D match, TRBD1 (6 bases). The CDR3 is 13 amino acids. The V gene lost 5 bases and the J gene lost 7 bases, with 14 bases spanning the gap. Germline V gives CDR1 MNHEY, CDR2 SVGAGI. CDR3: CASSPLGGGGYTF. DNA of the CDR3: TGTGCCAGCAGTCCCCTGGGAGGGGGTGGCTACACCTTC.

The V and J genes are TRBV9 and TRBJ2-3, with TRBD2 matching 7 bases. CDR3 length equals 13 residues. Germline V gene sequence: CDR1 SGDLS, CDR2 YYNGEE. V gave up 6 bases and J gave up 4 bases; unmatched junction bases: 5. Written as DNA, the CDR3 is TGTGCCAGCAACCGGGGGGAGGCAGATACGCAGTATTTT. It is translated as CASNRGEADTQYF.

The chain carries TRBV12-5 and TRBJ2-2; 8 bases map to TRBD1. V lost 2 bases, J lost 0 bases, and 17 bases stayed unmatched. Germline V lookup: CDR1 LGHNT, CDR2 FRNRAP. The CDR3 length is 21 residues. CDR3 protein: CASGLPRQGNNRLANTGELFF. In nucleotides, the CDR3 is TGTGCTAGTGGTTTGCCTCGACAGGGGAATAACAGACTAGCGAACACCGGGGAGCTGTTTTTT. Looking up the rest from reference TRBV12-5 and TRBJ2-2 gives the full variable domain: DARVTQTPRHKVTEMGQEVTMRCQPILGHNTVFWYRQTMMQGLELLAYFRNRAPLDDSGMPKDRFSAEMPDATLATLKIQPSEPRDSAVYFCASGLPRQGNNRLANTGELFFGEGSRLTVL.

This chain links TRBV14 with TRBJ2-2; no reliable D call. The V end lost 0 bases, the J end lost 1 base, and 6 bases lay between the germline ends. Germline CDR1 SGHDN, CDR2 FVKESK. The CDR3 runs to 15 residues. The CDR3 nucleotides read TGTGCCAGCAGCCAAGATGAGCGGAACACCGGGGAGCTGTTTTTT. Translation: CASSQDERNTGELFF.

The chain recombines TRBV4-2 with TRBJ2-1; maybe TRBD2 (6 bases). Trimming cost V 1 base and J 9 bases, with 22 bases left between them. Germline CDR1 LGHNA, CDR2 YNFKEQ. This CDR3 region has 17 residues. CDR3 sequence (DNA): TGTGCCAGCAGCCAAGTAGCGGTTCTAGCATTTGAGAGTGAGCAGTTCTTC. Its translation: CASSQVAVLAFESEQFF.

This sequence joins TRBV28 and TRBJ1-1; 7 bases line up with TRBD1. Germline CDR1 MDHEN, CDR2 SYDVKM. CDR3 size: 15 residues. With 5 bases clipped from V and 2 bases from J, the junction kept 8 bases outside the gene matches. This CDR3 reads CASSERTGQNTEAFF. CDR3 sequence (DNA): TGTGCCAGCAGTGAACGGACAGGACAAAACACTGAAGCTTTCTTT.